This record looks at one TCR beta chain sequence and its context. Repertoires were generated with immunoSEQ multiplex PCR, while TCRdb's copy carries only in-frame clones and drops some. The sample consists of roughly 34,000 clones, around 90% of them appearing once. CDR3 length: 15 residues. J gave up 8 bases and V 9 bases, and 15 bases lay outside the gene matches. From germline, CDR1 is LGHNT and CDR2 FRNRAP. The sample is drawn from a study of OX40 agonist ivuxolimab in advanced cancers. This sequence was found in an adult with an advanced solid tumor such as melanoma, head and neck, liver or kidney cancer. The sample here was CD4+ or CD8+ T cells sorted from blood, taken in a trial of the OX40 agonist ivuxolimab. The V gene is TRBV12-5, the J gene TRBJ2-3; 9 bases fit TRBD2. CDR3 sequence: CAREPRLAGPGTQYF. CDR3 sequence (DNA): TGTGCTAGAGAACCTCGGCTAGCGGGGCCGGGTACGCAGTATTTT.